One sample yielded the 5 T cell receptor beta chains listed below, sequenced in a study of cytomegalovirus exposure and HLA in healthy donors. Clones were read by immunoSEQ multiplex PCR, and TCRdb kept only the in-frame ones, dropping some. Here the sample spans 66,000 or so clones, approximately 96% being singletons. The sample taken for sequencing was PBMCs. The receptors were sampled from a young woman in good health and CMV-seropositive.

This chain uses TRBV19 with TRBJ2-7, with D unclear. Trimming pared 3 bases from V and 6 bases from J, leaving 9 bases between. The CDR3 totals 12 residues. Looked up from germline, CDR1 is LNHDA and CDR2 is SQIVND (reference sequence). CDR3 protein: CASSIPPGEQYF. In nucleotides, the CDR3 is TGTGCCAGTAGTATCCCTCCGGGCGAGCAGTACTTC. The variable domain in full, completed from reference TRBV19 and TRBJ2-7, reads DGGITQSPKYLFRKEGQNVTLSCEQNLNHDAMYWYRQDPGQGLRLIYYSQIVNDFQKGDIAEGYSVSREKKESFPLTVTSAQKNPTAFYLCASSIPPGEQYFGPGTRLTVT.

This clone came up once. The CDR3 spells CASSWGGRGYEQYF. The CDR3 nucleotides read TGTGCCAGCAGTTGGGGCGGGAGGGGCTACGAGCAGTACTTC. The gene calls are TRBV6-5 and TRBJ2-7, with 9 bases identical to TRBD2. After removal of 4 bases from V and 3 bases from J, the junction contained 4 bases not matched to a gene. The germline gives CDR1 MNHEY, CDR2 SVGAGI. This CDR3 has 14 residues.

CDR3 DNA sequence: TGTGCCAGCAGCTCCAGGGGGCGAAACTATGGCTACACCTTC. Its protein is CASSSRGRNYGYTF. The chain uses TRBV7-2 and TRBJ1-2; 8 bases are shared with TRBD1. V lost 4 bases and J lost 2; bases outside the gene matches: 3. The CDR3 runs 14 residues. Germline loops: CDR1 SGHTA, CDR2 FQGNSA.

This chain joins TRBV6-5 and TRBJ2-7, with 8 bases aligning to TRBD1. Germline V gives CDR1 MNHEY, CDR2 SVGAGI. The CDR3 covers 15 residues. The V gene end was trimmed by 6 bases and the J gene end by 4 bases; junction bases not matched to a gene: 11. The DNA for the CDR3 is TGTGCCAGCAGCCGAGACAGGGGACCTTGGTACGAGCAGTACTTC. Its protein is CASSRDRGPWYEQYF.

The V and J genes are TRBV10-3 and TRBJ2-1; 9 positions match TRBD2. The J segment lost 7 bases and the V segment lost 6 bases, leaving 7 bases of the junction unmatched. In germline, CDR1 is ENHRY, CDR2 SYGVKD. CDR3 length: 14 residues. The CDR3 loop is CAIRPAGGRNEQFF. The CDR3 bases are TGTGCCATCAGACCAGCGGGAGGTAGGAATGAGCAGTTCTTC.